A single sample gave rise to the 3 T cell receptor beta chains below, sequenced in a study of long-term antiretroviral therapy in people with HIV. Running of the v3.0 immunoSEQ assay took place at survey level. Method: immunoSEQ multiplex PCR; TCRdb's copy keeps in-frame clones and lacks some. The sample includes 10,000 to 15,000 clones, around 77% of them seen just once. The input for sequencing was unsorted PBMCs, taken 1.3 years after starting antiretroviral therapy. These receptor sequences come from a woman under 30 with HIV.

The gene calls are TRBV2 and TRBJ2-1; TRBD1 matches at 7 bases. Trimming removed 7 bases from V and 7 bases from J; junction bases left unmatched: 10. CDR1 is SNHLY and CDR2 is FYNNEI in the germline V gene. This CDR3 contains 14 residues. DNA of the CDR3: TGTGCCAGCAACGAAGGGGGCGCCATAAATGAGCAGTTCTTC. Residues: CASNEGGAINEQFF. The whole variable domain, filled in from reference TRBV2 and TRBJ2-1, reads EPEVTQTPSHQVTQMGQEVILRCVPISNHLYFYWYRQILGQKVEFLVSFYNNEISEKSEIFDDQFSVERPDGSNFTLKIRSTKLEDSAMYFCASNEGGAINEQFFGPGTRLTVL.

V and J are TRBV27 and TRBJ2-4; D possibly uses TRBD1 or TRBD2 (5 bases each). Germline values: CDR1 MNHEY, CDR2 SMNVEV (reference sequence). The CDR3 runs 16 residues. V lost 4 bases to trimming and J lost 3 bases, with 16 bases between them. The CDR3 loop is CASSWGFGRDKNIQYF. CDR3 in DNA: TGTGCCAGCAGTTGGGGCTTCGGTCGGGACAAAAACATTCAGTACTTC.

The chain uses TRBV27 and TRBJ2-7; no firm D call. Trimming removed 5 bases from V and 2 bases from J, with 22 bases in between. The CDR3 loop spans 17 amino acids. Germline-derived CDR1 and CDR2 are MNHEY and SMNVEV (reference sequence). The CDR3 DNA follows: TGTGCCAGCAGTACTACCCAGGTGGTGGGGTTTACCTACGAGCAGTACTTC. Translated: CASSTTQVVGFTYEQYF.